The clone carrying this T cell receptor beta chain came up many times. Its antigen is not known. The data derive from a study of CD8+CD57+ T cells in acquired aplastic anemia. Study at large: When averaged, DNA from sorted CD4+ and CD8+ cells came to 3.2 ug.

Genomic DNA acted as the template from which TCR beta VDJ combination and CDR3 sequence profiling were carried out. TCRdb re-called the reads through MiXCR, storing one row per CDR3 protein. The sample has some 200,000 distinct CDR3 sequences, less than 60% seen once; the top ten hold around 9.7%. The CDR3 has 17 residues. Deletions cut 4 bases from V and 6 bases from J, with 23 bases between. CDR1 and CDR2 from the germline V gene are SGDLS and YYNGEE. Findings and caveats of the study: A significant difference in CD8+ Simpson's diversity between patients and controls was not found.

Patients included in sequencing had previously demonstrated CD8+CD57+ cell expansion by flow cytometry. J is TRBJ2-1 and V is TRBV9, with D perhaps matching TRBD2 (7 bases). The sequence was collected from a human donor with aplastic anemia. What was sequenced was sorted CD4+, CD8+, or CD8+CD57+ T cells (not recorded which) from PBMCs. For the CDR3, the DNA is TGTGCCAGCAGCCCAGCAAGGGGGGGAGGCCTTTCCAATGAGCAGTTCTTC. Translated: CASSPARGGGLSNEQFF.